Only one count was recorded for the clone carrying this T cell receptor beta chain. This entry comes from a study of PD-L1 blockade in urothelial cancer. Study information: Patients took up atezolizumab around 2014 at 1,200 mg intravenously every 3 weeks. Male sex and bladder-origin urothelial cancer were recorded for twenty-five of 29 patients.

Described time point: pretreatment peripheral blood. This CDR3 has 14 amino acids. CDR1 is SGHAT, CDR2 FQDESV, per germline (reference sequence). V lost 5 bases, J lost 4 bases, and 7 bases stayed unmatched. Produced via immunoSEQ multiplex PCR; TCRdb's table is partial and in-frame only. The profile covers about 130,000 clones, with about 81% appearing a single time and under 3.5% taken by the ten largest. The sequence was collected from a man aged 45 to 65 with urothelial cancer. Specimen: PBMCs, collected around atezolizumab (anti-PD-L1) treatment. This chain joins TRBV11-1 and TRBJ1-2; 7 bases are a match to TRBD1. This CDR3 is CASSPRTGTYGYTF. CDR3 nucleotides: TGTGCCAGCAGCCCCAGGACAGGCACCTATGGCTACACCTTC. Filled out from reference TRBV11-1 and TRBJ1-2, the complete variable domain reads EAEVAQSPRYKITEKSQAVAFWCDPISGHATLYWYRQILGQGPELLVQFQDESVVDDSQLPKDRFSAERLKGVDSTLKIQPAELGDSAMYLCASSPRTGTYGYTFGSGTRLTVV.